The TCR beta chain described here comes from a study of blood T cell repertoires in COVID-19 (dated by TCRdb to 2020 to 2021). Background on the whole study: The collaborator samples originated in the United States, Italy and Spain and spanned the acute and convalescent phases of COVID-19. The material from the prospective study consisted of cDNA or gDNA derived from T cells, B-cell-depleted T cells, or PBMCs. Deeply sampled blood TCRbeta repertoires from subjects exposed to, actively infected with, or recovered from COVID-19 were included in the dataset. The repertoires were made available in a free public database intended to serve as a resource for research on the immune response to SARS-CoV-2. Samples were obtained from the ongoing ImmuneRACE study (first 160 participants) and from some 1,300 subjects provided by 6 global collaborators. The sample metadata nearly always contained a de-identified subject ID, COVID-19 status, age in years and sex. Where available, HLA class I and class II types were taken from metadata supplied by the sample provider and were not determined by assay-based typing.

This clone was counted only a few times. Which antigen it targets is not known. No base-level quality is on record; no much larger clone is a single base apart. One collaborating source in Seattle enrolled patients while the patients were actively infected and followed the patients over time throughout the course of disease. Whole blood was collected in K2EDTA tubes by collaborating institutions according to the institutions' own protocols. For TCRbeta analysis, collaborator samples were shipped as frozen whole blood, as isolated PBMCs, or as DNA extracted from either sample type. A distance of 12 bases separates the germline ends of V and J, which lose 5 bases and 4 bases respectively. The CDR3 runs 14 amino acids, cysteine and phenylalanine included. The only DNA kept is the CDR3, 42 bases in frame from the first base. In the germline V gene (reference sequence), CDR1 corresponds to MNHEY and CDR2 to SMNVEV.

The investigation overall reported the following: Clinical and demographic metadata were provided uncurated, with the amount varying by source and participant.

The immunoSEQ Assay, a bias-controlled multiplex PCR, was used to amplify TCRbeta CDR3 regions from genomic DNA. The source study handled its data this way. Nucleated cell counts per sample were estimated from amplification of reference gene primers within the assay. To quantify the absolute abundance of each unique TCRbeta CDR3 rearrangement, sequence reads were collapsed and filtered. For each sample, productive Simpson clonality was calculated by taking the square root of Simpson's diversity index across productive rearrangements. TCRdb re-hosts the immuneACCESS table, in-frame sequences only. Its copies lack some clones; in the studies checked, an unresolved V gene accounts for under half of them, and the cause for the rest is not known. From that table come the V and J calls and clone size; the DNA was used to work out D and trimming. Present in this sample are about 170,000 clones, about 92% of which were seen just once. Approximately 4.9% of the sample is taken by the ten largest.

Sequencing was performed on peripheral blood. The chain links TRBV27 with TRBJ2-1; TRBD2 is a weak D gene call, 6 bases matching. This sequence was found in a man aged 25 to 45 with COVID-19, enrolled during active disease. The encoded CDR3 is CASSPRDFYNEQFF. The DNA reads as follows: TGTGCCAGCAGTCCCCGGGACTTTTACAATGAGCAGTTCTTC.